Included here is one TCR beta chain sequence, with context. The antigen it recognizes is unknown. A much larger clone differs by one base, so this may be a read error. Libraries were made using 5' RACE. Sequencing was carried out with an Illumina HiSeq 2500. A second PCR of about 7 to 12 cycles was run with a J-beta primer mix and a sample-barcoded 5' primer. A template-switch 5' adaptor carrying 12 random nucleotides introduced a unique molecular identifier onto each TCR beta cDNA molecule. At least 3 million CDR3-containing paired-end reads were obtained from each sample. The Mint cDNA synthesis kit, primed by a TRBC-specific oligonucleotide, was used to synthesize first-strand cDNA from all RNA. After uracil-DNA glycosylase treatment, a first 18-cycle PCR used universal primers M1SS and BC2_uni_R on all cDNA. From the authors' description of their analysis: Each sample was normalized by randomly selecting 1 million high-quality reads, each carrying a distinct molecular identifier. Reads sharing molecular identifiers were discarded rather than binned into consensus sequences. MiTCR, run with a Q25 quality threshold and the strictest error-elimination algorithm, handled CDR3 identification, clonotype clustering and error correction. Lower-bound total TCR beta diversity was estimated with a nonparametric unseen species model using Euler transformation. The public reads were run again by TCRdb, first through fastp at Q25 and then through MiXCR, and only productive beta chains were kept. Rows with one shared CDR3 protein collapse into an entry with the most common genes and DNA. TCRdb, not the original authors, processed these V and J calls. Counted in this sample were roughly 1,800,000 distinct CDR3 sequences; around 50% of them appeared once. The ten largest clones capture approximately 2.1% of the sample.

The approximately 39 donors, aged about 6 to 100 years, were systemically healthy Caucasian individuals from Russia. Each donor gave about 9.2 milliliters of peripheral blood, drawn into EDTA-treated Vacutainer tubes. PBMCs were isolated by Ficoll-Paque density-gradient centrifugation, with at least 6.5 million obtained per sample. Total RNA was extracted from PBMCs with Trizol reagent, with at least 5.5 micrograms obtained per sample. For every donor, an aliquot of PBMCs went through flow cytometry to measure the percentages of naive CD45RAhigh/CD27high T cells. The CDR3, from cysteine to phenylalanine, totals 16 residues. The only DNA kept is the CDR3, 48 bases in frame from the first base. As encoded in the germline V gene, CDR1 is SGHRS while CDR2 is YFSETQ. Trimmed from V: 4 bases; trimmed from J: 1 base; junction bases lacking a gene match: 10. This entry is derived from a study of blood T cells in healthy people across ages (dated by TCRdb to 2015 to 2017). In terms of the full investigation: In model experiments, template switching captured roughly one uniquely barcoded TCR beta cDNA molecule for every two T cells. To track age-related changes in TCR beta repertoire diversity, the study relied on deep sequencing normalized with unique cDNA molecular identifiers. The donors were split into four age groups: young (average 16 years), middle-aged (over 35), aged (about 62) and long-lived (roughly 77). To avoid experimental bias, donors of different ages were spread randomly across the sequencing lanes. Two additional independent replicas of 1 million unique cDNA reads from the same blood draw were analyzed for two donors (one aged 18 to 29 and one aged 80 or older).

Results the study describes overall, beyond this receptor: Observed TCR beta diversity per million T cells fell roughly linearly with age, and a significant reduction was already apparent by age roughly 40. Estimates of total diversity based on one million sequenced T cells were regarded as lower bounds and as underestimates. Because the CMV infection status of the donors was unknown, age-related changes in expanded clonotypes may potentially have been confounded. Compared with the aged group, the long-lived group had more naive CD4+ T cells, fewer expanded clones and increased TCR diversity, suggesting age selection. The percentage of naive T cells measured by flow cytometry correlated strongly with observed TCR beta diversity. Because profiling used bulk unsorted PBMCs, naive and antigen-experienced compartments could not be compared conclusively.

Specimen: blood. This receptor chain uses TRBV5-1 and TRBJ2-7; 8 junctional bases match TRBD2. This clonotype was obtained from a woman aged 40-49 years in good health. The nucleotide sequence reads TGCGCCAGCAGCACGGGACTAGGGACTGAATCCTACGAGCAGTACTTC. The encoded protein is CASSTGLGTESYEQYF. This CDR3, with the reference TRBV5-1 and TRBJ2-7 proteins standing in past its ends, gives the full variable domain KAGVTQTPRYLIKTRGQQVTLSCSPISGHRSVSWYQQTPGQGLQFLFEYFSETQRNKGNFPGRFSGRQFSNSRSEMNVSTLELGDSALYLCASSTGLGTESYEQYFGPGTRLTVT.